The 17 T cell receptor beta chains below come from one sample, sequenced in a study of CD4+ T cells in melanoma. The assay was immunoSEQ multiplex PCR, and TCRdb's table has in-frame clones only and misses some. Of about 140,000 clones listed, 92% are singletons. The origin of the receptors is a human donor with melanoma.

The count of this clone is one. The rearrangement uses TRBV30 and TRBJ2-6; D is unresolved. The CDR3 has 15 amino acids. With 0 bases removed from V and 4 bases from J, the gap between germline ends came to 10 bases. Germline CDR1 reads GTSNPN; CDR2 reads SVGIG (reference sequence). CDR3 bases: TGTGCCTGGAGTGTACAACCAGGAGGGGCCAACGTCCTGACTTTC. This sequence encodes CAWSVQPGGANVLTF.

V gene TRBV27 combines with J gene TRBJ1-4; TRBD1 is a possible D gene (6 bases). The CDR3 is 13 amino acids. Germline CDR1 is MNHEY and CDR2 is SMNVEV (reference sequence). Trimming stripped 6 bases from V and 11 bases from J, with 16 bases between. The DNA for the CDR3 is TGTGCCAGCAGCCGGATTTCTGGGGGCAAACTGTTTTTT. Its translation is CASSRISGGKLFF.

The V call is TRBV19, the J call TRBJ2-2; either TRBD1 or TRBD2 may supply D (6 bases each). V shed 2 bases and J shed 3 bases, with 16 bases lying between them. CDR3 size: 17 residues. Germline CDR1 is LNHDA and CDR2 is SQIVND (reference sequence). CDR3: CASSIMFRGLDTGELFF. The CDR3 nucleotides are TGTGCCAGTAGTATAATGTTCCGGGGGCTGGACACCGGGGAGCTGTTTTTT.

This clone was seen a handful of times. The chain links TRBV5-6 to TRBJ2-5; D remains ambiguous. V lost 4 bases and J lost 5, with 6 bases in between. The CDR3 sequence is 11 residues long. Germline CDR1 and CDR2: SGHDT and YYEEEE. CDR3 amino acids: CASSIRETQYF. The CDR3 nucleotides read TGTGCCAGCAGCATCCGTGAGACCCAGTACTTC.

The chain recombines TRBV5-1 with TRBJ2-5, with 8 bases matching TRBD1. V lost 0 bases, J lost 1 base, and 17 bases stayed unmatched. Germline assignment: CDR1 SGHRS and CDR2 YFSETQ. The CDR3 contains 20 residues. CDR3 sequence reads: CASSLGAISSGQAVQETQYF. DNA for the CDR3: TGCGCCAGCAGCTTGGGTGCAATTTCATCGGGACAGGCTGTCCAAGAGACCCAGTACTTC.

This CDR3 is CAHGTGFYEQYF. The CDR3 nucleotides read TGTGCGCACGGGACAGGGTTTTACGAGCAGTACTTC. The J gene is TRBJ2-7, the V gene TRBV10-3; 9 bases fit TRBD1. Germline CDR1 is ENHRY and CDR2 is SYGVKD. The CDR3 sequence is 12 residues long.

The rearrangement joins TRBV10-3 to TRBJ2-5; 8 positions match TRBD1. This CDR3 is built from 12 residues. V lost 11 bases and J lost 2; bases outside the gene matches: 4. CDR1 and CDR2 from the germline V gene are ENHRY and SYGVKD. In DNA, the CDR3 is TGTGCCGTCGGGGACAGGCAAGAGACCCAGTACTTC. Translation gives CAVGDRQETQYF.

V usage is TRBV19 and J usage is TRBJ2-1; TRBD2 matches at 8 bases. Germline loops: CDR1 LNHDA, CDR2 SQIVND (reference sequence). J was trimmed by 3 bases and V by 9 bases; bases with no gene match: 4. The CDR3 totals 13 residues. The chain's CDR3 is CASRSGGYNEQFF. CDR3 sequence (DNA): TGTGCCAGCCGGAGCGGGGGCTACAATGAGCAGTTCTTC.

The J gene is TRBJ2-5, the V gene TRBV5-1, with D maybe TRBD2 (5 bases). V was trimmed by 4 bases and J by 4 bases, leaving 5 bases between them. Germline V gene sequence: CDR1 SGHRS, CDR2 YFSETQ. CDR3 length: 11 amino acids. CDR3 in DNA: TGCGCCAGCAGCGAGGGAGAGACCCAGTACTTC. This codes for CASSEGETQYF.

V gene TRBV7-8 combines with J gene TRBJ1-2; D is perhaps TRBD1 (5 bases). V was clipped by 3 bases and J by 8 bases, with 16 bases between them. Germline CDR1 is SGHVS and CDR2 is FQNEAQ. The length of the CDR3 is 14 residues. CDR3 sequence reads: CASSLGLTVTGYTF. In DNA, the CDR3 is TGTGCCAGCAGCTTGGGGCTTACAGTAACGGGCTACACCTTC.

The chain recombines TRBV6-5 with TRBJ1-4; D perhaps matches TRBD1 (6 bases). V was clipped by 8 bases and J by 10 bases, with 23 bases between them. The CDR3 is 15 residues long. In germline, CDR1 is MNHEY, CDR2 SVGAGI. Here the CDR3 DNA reads TGTGCCAGCCTTAGTAGGGGGACCCGGAGGGGAAAACTGTTTTTT. This codes for CASLSRGTRRGKLFF.

The V call is TRBV7-2, the J call TRBJ2-1, with TRBD1 identical over 8 bases. The germline CDR1 and CDR2 sequences are SGHTA and FQGNSA. This CDR3 contains 17 residues. Trimming at V came to 2 bases and at J to 4 bases, leaving 10 bases not matched to a gene. The CDR3 nucleotides are TGTGCCAGCAGCTTAAGGGCGGGACAGGAAACATACAATGAGCAGTTCTTC. Encoded protein: CASSLRAGQETYNEQFF. The whole variable domain, remainder taken from reference TRBV7-2 and TRBJ2-1, is GAGVSQSPSNKVTEKGKDVELRCDPISGHTALYWYRQSLGQGLEFLIYFQGNSAPDKSGLPSDRFSAERTGGSVSTLTIQRTQQEDSAVYLCASSLRAGQETYNEQFFGPGTRLTVL.

The J gene is TRBJ2-1, the V gene TRBV5-1; 10 nucleotides align to TRBD1. This CDR3 contains 15 residues. In germline, CDR1 is SGHRS, CDR2 YFSETQ. Trimming took 4 bases from V and 6 from J; bases not matched to a gene: 7. CDR3 in amino acids: CASSTGTGVGNEQFF. The DNA of the CDR3 is TGCGCCAGCAGCACCGGGACAGGGGTCGGCAATGAGCAGTTCTTC.

The chain combines TRBV6-5 with TRBJ2-2, with D unresolved. The germline CDR1 and CDR2 sequences are MNHEY and SVGAGI. The CDR3 contains 13 residues. Trimming left V 5 bases short and J 2 bases short, with 6 bases between. Here the CDR3 reads CASSNDNTGELFF. DNA of the CDR3: TGTGCCAGCAGTAACGATAACACCGGGGAGCTGTTTTTT.

This chain connects TRBV5-1 to TRBJ2-5, with 8 bases aligning to TRBD2. V lost 4 bases and J lost 5; bases outside the gene matches: 16. Germline CDR1 is SGHRS and CDR2 is YFSETQ. This CDR3 region has 17 residues. In DNA form, the CDR3 reads TGCGCCAGCAGCATGGGCGGATTGCGGGGGGCCGGGGAGACCCAGTACTTC. It yields the protein CASSMGGLRGAGETQYF.

The V call is TRBV7-9, the J call TRBJ2-5, with D tentatively TRBD1 (5 bases). CDR3 length: 13 residues. Trimming cost V 5 bases and J 0 bases, with 7 bases left between them. Germline CDR1 SEHNR, CDR2 FQNEAQ (reference sequence). The CDR3 protein is CASSRQYQETQYF. For the CDR3, the DNA is TGTGCCAGCAGCCGACAGTACCAAGAGACCCAGTACTTC.

The chain carries TRBV18 and TRBJ2-5; D possibly uses TRBD1 or TRBD2 (7 bases each). The CDR3 has 16 amino acids. Germline V gives CDR1 KGHSH, CDR2 LQKENI. V was shortened by 3 bases and J by 1 base, with 15 bases between the two germline ends. The CDR3 sequence is CASSPLQGGRQETQYF. The DNA of the CDR3 is TGTGCCAGCTCACCTCTCCAGGGGGGGCGCCAAGAGACCCAGTACTTC.